This T cell receptor beta chain was retrieved from a study of blood T cell repertoires in COVID-19. As for the study in general: Sources were T cells, B-cell-depleted T cells, or PBMCs; the material itself was cDNA or gDNA.

The authors' processing: For nucleated cells, counts were estimated from reference gene primer amplification. Sequencing used immunoSEQ multiplex PCR; TCRdb keeps in-frame clones, though not all of them. The DNA gave D and trimming, while V, J and clone size come from that table. The sample shows approximately 170,000 clones, roughly nine tenths of them seen only once. The sequencing input was peripheral blood. This receptor was identified in a woman aged 70 to 79 with acute or convalescent COVID-19.

The CDR3 region is CASSLESFTEKLFF. CDR3 DNA sequence: TGCGCCAGCAGCTTGGAGAGTTTTACCGAAAAACTGTTTTTT. This chain links TRBV5-1 with TRBJ1-4; D not resolved. Trimming took off 0 bases at V and 8 bases at J, with 11 bases between the two ends. The CDR3 is 14 amino acids. Germline assignment: CDR1 SGHRS and CDR2 YFSETQ.